This T cell receptor beta chain was captured by sequencing in a study of hypomethylating agent response in myelodysplastic syndrome. Turning to the study itself: The mean patient age was roughly 72 +/- 6.3 years, and diploid cytogenetics predominated. Patients with neither complete response nor hematologic improvement were classed non-responders. Findings and limits, study-wide: Across all patients and within response groups, hypomethylating treatment left richness, diversity and clonality without significant change.

Clones were sequenced by immunoSEQ multiplex PCR, and TCRdb holds only the in-frame ones, with some missing. The sample carries some 9,300 clones, 75% to 85% recorded once. Per the germline V gene, CDR1 is SNHLY and CDR2 is FYNNEI. With V trimmed by 5 bases and J by 5 bases, 6 bases remained unmatched. This CDR3 spans 15 amino acids. Note on this clone: The antigen is unknown.

The gene calls are TRBV2 and TRBJ1-4, with TRBD1 matching 9 bases. The sample here was bone marrow, taken before or after starting hypomethylating agent treatment for myelodysplastic syndrome (not recorded which). This TCR came from a human donor with myelodysplastic syndrome. CDR3 amino acids: CASSIDRGRNEKLFF. The CDR3 nucleotides read TGTGCCAGCAGTATAGACAGGGGGAGAAATGAAAAACTGTTTTTT.